Below, 5 T cell receptor beta chains from the same sample are listed, as sequenced in a study of cytomegalovirus exposure and HLA in healthy donors. The data were produced by immunoSEQ multiplex PCR, yet TCRdb's version contains in-frame clones alone and is incomplete. Of more than 250,000 clones listed, 90% were seen once; the top ten hold approximately 3%. Material for sequencing was PBMCs. All receptors come from a woman aged 25 to 39 in good health and CMV-seronegative.

The chain couples TRBV28 to TRBJ2-3; 7 bases fit TRBD2. This CDR3 region has 17 residues. Looked up from germline, CDR1 is MDHEN and CDR2 is SYDVKM. V dropped 2 bases and J dropped 6; count of bases not matched to a gene: 14. The CDR3 is CASSLNWAAGELDTQYF. As DNA, the CDR3 is TGTGCCAGCAGTTTAAACTGGGCGGCGGGAGAATTGGATACGCAGTATTTT. Full variable domain (rest looked up from reference TRBV28 and TRBJ2-3): DVKVTQSSRYLVKRTGEKVFLECVQDMDHENMFWYRQDPGLGLRLIYFSYDVKMKEKGDIPEGYSVSREKKERFSLILESASTNQTSMYLCASSLNWAAGELDTQYFGPGTRLTVL.

The chain joins TRBV4-3 to TRBJ1-5; D call uncertain. Deletions cut 0 bases from V and 3 bases from J, with 18 bases between. This CDR3 has 18 amino acids. CDR1 and CDR2 from the germline V gene are LGHNA and YSLEER. CDR3 DNA: TGCGCCAGCAGCCAAGAACCTCATATAGGAGCGGTCAATCAGCCCCAGCATTTT. Translation gives CASSQEPHIGAVNQPQHF.

This clone was counted once. This chain links TRBV27 with TRBJ1-5; 7 positions agree with TRBD1. CDR3 length: 14 amino acids. Trimming took 3 bases from V and 3 from J; bases not matched to a gene: 2. The germline CDR1 and CDR2 sequences are MNHEY and SMNVEV (reference sequence). CDR3 nucleotides: TGTGCCAGCAGTTTTACAGGGGTCAATCAGCCCCAGCATTTT. It specifies CASSFTGVNQPQHF.

The V and J genes are TRBV11-1 and TRBJ2-7; TRBD1 is a possible D gene (5 bases). The length of the CDR3 is 13 residues. The V and J ends lost 3 bases and 6 bases respectively, with 12 bases between them. Looked up from germline, CDR1 is SGHAT and CDR2 is FQDESV (reference sequence). The DNA for the CDR3 is TGTGCCAGCAGCTTTGGGGCCCAGGGCGAGCAGTACTTC. Translated: CASSFGAQGEQYF.

V and J are TRBV6-5 and TRBJ2-7; 7 bases match TRBD1. V gave up 0 bases and J gave up 3 bases; unmatched junction bases: 5. Looked up from germline, CDR1 is MNHEY and CDR2 is SVGAGI. The CDR3 totals 15 residues. The CDR3 DNA follows: TGTGCCAGCAGTTACTCGTCAACAGGGGACTACGAGCAGTACTTC. Its translation: CASSYSSTGDYEQYF.